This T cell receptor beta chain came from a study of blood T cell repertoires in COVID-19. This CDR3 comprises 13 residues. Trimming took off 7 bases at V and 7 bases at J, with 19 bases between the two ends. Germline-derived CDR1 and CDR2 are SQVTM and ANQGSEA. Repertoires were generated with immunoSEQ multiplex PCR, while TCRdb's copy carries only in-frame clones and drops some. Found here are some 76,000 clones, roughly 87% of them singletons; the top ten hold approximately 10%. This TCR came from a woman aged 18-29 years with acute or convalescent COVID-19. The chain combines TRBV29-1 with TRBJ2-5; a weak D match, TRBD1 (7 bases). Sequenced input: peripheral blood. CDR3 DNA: TGCAGCGCGATACTAGGGCAGGGGGGGACCCAGTACTTC. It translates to CSAILGQGGTQYF.